In this sample, the clone carrying this T cell receptor (beta chain) turned up a few times. Its antigen is currently unknown. The V end was cut by 2 bases, the J end by 6 bases, with 14 bases between. Germline values: CDR1 DFQATT, CDR2 SNEGSKA (reference sequence). The CDR3 runs 14 residues. This entry comes from a study of blood T cells in healthy people across ages. Study findings and constraints: There were more naive CD4+ cells and higher diversity in long-lived donors than in aged donors. Higher naive T cell percentage went strongly together with higher TCR beta diversity. Diversity was estimated from one million T cells, and these estimates were considered underestimates.

Aged roughly 6 to 100, donors were systemically healthy Caucasians from Russia. Next came a second PCR, run for about 6 to 11 cycles, which used a sample-barcoded 5' primer along with a J-beta primer mix. From the 5' RACE reads, TCRdb called clonotypes with MiXCR, one entry per CDR3 protein. Here the sample spans approximately 850,000 distinct CDR3 sequences, around two fifths being singletons. Sequenced sample: blood. The chain has TRBV20-1 and TRBJ2-1, with D perhaps assigned TRBD1 or TRBD2 (5 bases each). The TCR originated in a man between 60 and 70 years old in good health. CDR3 amino acids: CSARRGALANEQFF. CDR3 coding DNA: TGCAGTGCTAGAAGAGGGGCGCTTGCCAATGAGCAGTTCTTC.